This TCR beta chain was identified in a study of response to subunit inactivated influenza vaccine. TCRdb passed the RT-PCR reads through MiXCR, listing each CDR3 protein once. The profile shows 600,000 to 850,000 distinct CDR3 sequences, about 14% of them singletons. Worth noting for this clonotype: What it binds is not known.

Study-wide findings and caveats: With each seasonal influenza vaccination, the authors suggested, few new T cells are recruited.

This specimen consisted of PBMCs from blood, obtained around two weeks before vaccination. The TCR comes from a man aged 50 to 60 who received an inactivated influenza vaccine.

For the CDR3, the DNA is TGCAGTGCTAGAGATCTAGGTATGCCCCAGCATTTT. It yields the protein CSARDLGMPQHF. This chain uses TRBV20-1 with TRBJ1-5; no reliable D call. The germline V and J ends were trimmed by 0 bases and 9 bases, with 9 bases remaining between them. This CDR3 has 12 amino acids. CDR1 and CDR2 (germline): DFQATT, SNEGSKA (reference sequence).